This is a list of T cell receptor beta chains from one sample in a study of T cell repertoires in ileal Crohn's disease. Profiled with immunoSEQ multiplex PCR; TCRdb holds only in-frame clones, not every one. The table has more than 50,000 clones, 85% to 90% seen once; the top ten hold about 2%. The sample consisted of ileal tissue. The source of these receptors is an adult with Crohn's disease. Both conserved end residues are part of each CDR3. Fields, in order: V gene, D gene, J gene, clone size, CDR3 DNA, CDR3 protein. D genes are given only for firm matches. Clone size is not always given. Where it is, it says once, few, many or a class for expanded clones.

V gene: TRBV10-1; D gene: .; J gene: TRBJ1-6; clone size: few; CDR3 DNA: TGCGCCAGCGGGGGGGTAGAGGGTGTAGATAATTCACCCCTCCACTTT; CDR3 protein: CASGGVEGVDNSPLHF
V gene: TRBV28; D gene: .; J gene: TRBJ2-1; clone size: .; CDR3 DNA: TGTGCCAGCAGCCCAACCGTGGGGACTCTGTCCCACAATGAGCAGTTCTTC; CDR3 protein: CASSPTVGTLSHNEQFF
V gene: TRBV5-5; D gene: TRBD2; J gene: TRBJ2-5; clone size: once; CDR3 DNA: TGTGCCAGCAGCTTGAGCGGGGCACCCCCACAAGAGACCCAGTACTTC; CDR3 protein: CASSLSGAPPQETQYF
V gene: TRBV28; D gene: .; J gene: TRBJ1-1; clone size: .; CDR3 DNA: TGTGCCAGCAGTTTATTCGGTAGGGGCCCTAACACTGAAGCTTTCTTT; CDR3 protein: CASSLFGRGPNTEAFF
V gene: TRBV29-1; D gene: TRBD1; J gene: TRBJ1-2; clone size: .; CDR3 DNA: TGCAGCGTTGAAAGGGGCGTTTTAGGCAGGGGGCGTTATGGCTACACCTTC; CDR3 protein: CSVERGVLGRGRYGYTF
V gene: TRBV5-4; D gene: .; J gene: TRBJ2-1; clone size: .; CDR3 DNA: TGTGCCAGCAGCTTGGAATTGTCTAGCGCTTACAATGAGCAGTTCTTC; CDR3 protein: CASSLELSSAYNEQFF
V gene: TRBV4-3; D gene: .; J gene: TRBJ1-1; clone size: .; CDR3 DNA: TGCGCCAGCAGCCAAGACTTCTTGGCTTTTAACACTGAAGCTTTCTTT; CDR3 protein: CASSQDFLAFNTEAFF
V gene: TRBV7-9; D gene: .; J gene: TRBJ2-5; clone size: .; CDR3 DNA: TGTGCCAGCAGCCAACCGGCTACGCCGTGGGCCGAGACCCAGTACTTC; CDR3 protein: CASSQPATPWAETQYF
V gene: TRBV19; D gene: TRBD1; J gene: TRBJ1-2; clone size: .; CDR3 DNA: TGTGCCAGTAGTACCCACCTGGGACAGGGCAACTATGGCTACACCTTC; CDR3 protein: CASSTHLGQGNYGYTF
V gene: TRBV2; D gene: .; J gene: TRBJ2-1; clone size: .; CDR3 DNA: TGTGCCAGCTTTTTGGGGACAGAGCAGTTCTTC; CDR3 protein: CASFLGTEQFF
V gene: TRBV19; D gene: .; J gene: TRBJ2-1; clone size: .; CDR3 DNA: TGTGCCAGTATGGCGTTGACTAATGAGCAGTTCTTC; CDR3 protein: CASMALTNEQFF
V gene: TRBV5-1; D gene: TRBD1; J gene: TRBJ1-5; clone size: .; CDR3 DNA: TGCGCCAGCAGCCGGGGTCCTACAGGGGGCGATCAGCCCCAGCATTTT; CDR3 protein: CASSRGPTGGDQPQHF
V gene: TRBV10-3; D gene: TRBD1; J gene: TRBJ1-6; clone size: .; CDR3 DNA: TGTGCCGTCTCGACAGGGGGGATCGATTCACCCCTCCACTTT; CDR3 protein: CAVSTGGIDSPLHF
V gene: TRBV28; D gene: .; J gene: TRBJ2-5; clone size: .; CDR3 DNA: TGTGCCAGCAGTTCGACCGGGACATCCTCAGAGACCCAGTACTTC; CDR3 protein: CASSSTGTSSETQYF
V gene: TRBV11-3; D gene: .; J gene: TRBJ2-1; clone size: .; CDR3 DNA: TGTGCCAGCAGCTTAGATGGCGAAACGAGGTACAATGAGCAGTTCTTC; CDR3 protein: CASSLDGETRYNEQFF
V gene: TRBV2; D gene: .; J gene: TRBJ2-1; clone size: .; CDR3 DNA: TGTGCCAGCATGTCGATGAGCGCCGGTGAGCAGTTCTTC; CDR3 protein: CASMSMSAGEQFF
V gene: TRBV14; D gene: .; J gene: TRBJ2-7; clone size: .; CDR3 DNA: TGTGCCAGCAGCCAAGTTCGAGCTGGCGAGCAGTACTTC; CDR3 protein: CASSQVRAGEQYF
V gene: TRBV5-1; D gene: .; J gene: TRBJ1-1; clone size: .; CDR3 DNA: TGCGCCAGCAGTATGGGGGGGAACACTGAAGCTTTCTTT; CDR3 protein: CASSMGGNTEAFF
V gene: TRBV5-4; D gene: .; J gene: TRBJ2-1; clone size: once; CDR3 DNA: TGTGCCAGCAGCTTGGTGACCAGGACAGTGGACAATGAGCAGTTCTTC; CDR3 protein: CASSLVTRTVDNEQFF
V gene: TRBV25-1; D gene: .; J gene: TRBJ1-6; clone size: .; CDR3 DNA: TGTGCCAGCATGGCGGCTAGCTCCTATAATTCACCCCTCCACTTT; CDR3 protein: CASMAASSYNSPLHF
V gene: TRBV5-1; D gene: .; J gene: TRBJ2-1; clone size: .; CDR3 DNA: TGCGCCAGCAGCTTGGGGGGGGGCGGCGGGGACAATGAGCAGTTCTTC; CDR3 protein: CASSLGGGGGDNEQFF
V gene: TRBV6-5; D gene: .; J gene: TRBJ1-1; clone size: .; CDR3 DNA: TGTGCCAGCAGTTACTCTCTACGCGCGAACACTGAAGCTTTCTTT; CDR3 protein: CASSYSLRANTEAFF
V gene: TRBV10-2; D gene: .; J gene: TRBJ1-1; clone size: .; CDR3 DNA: TGCGCCAGCAGTGAGTGGGGTGAGGGCACTGAAGCTTTCTTT; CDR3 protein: CASSEWGEGTEAFF
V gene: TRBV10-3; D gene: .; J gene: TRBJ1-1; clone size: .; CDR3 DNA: TGTGCCATCAGTGAGTCGCCAGGGACTGGAGCTTTCTTT; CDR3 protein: CAISESPGTGAFF
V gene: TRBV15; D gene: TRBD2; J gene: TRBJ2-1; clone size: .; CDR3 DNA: TGTGCCACCAGCAGAGGTCAATGGGCTAGCGGAGGGAGTGAGCAGTTCTTC; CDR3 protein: CATSRGQWASGGSEQFF
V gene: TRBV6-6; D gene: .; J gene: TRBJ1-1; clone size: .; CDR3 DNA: TGTGCCAGCAGTCGGGAGAACACTGAAGCTTTCTTT; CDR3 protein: CASSRENTEAFF
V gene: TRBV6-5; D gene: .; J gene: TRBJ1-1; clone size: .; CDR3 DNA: TGTGCCACTAGTACAGGGCACACTGAAGCTTTCTTT; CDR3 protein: CATSTGHTEAFF
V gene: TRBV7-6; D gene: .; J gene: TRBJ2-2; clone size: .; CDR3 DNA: TGTGCCAGCAGCTTATCCGGGATTCTTGCCGGGGAGCTGTTTTTT; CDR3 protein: CASSLSGILAGELFF
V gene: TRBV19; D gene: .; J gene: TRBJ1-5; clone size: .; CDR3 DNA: TGTGCCAGTAGCGCCGTGAGGACAGCTGATCAGCCCCAGCATTTT; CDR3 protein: CASSAVRTADQPQHF